These T cell receptor beta chains were read from a single sample in a study of regulatory T cells in long-lasting Graves disease. In TCRdb, the multiplex PCR reads were re-called with MiXCR into one record per CDR3 protein. This repertoire shows 600,000 to 800,000 distinct CDR3 sequences, roughly 30% found once; its top ten account for under 55%. Sequences were derived from peripheral blood mononuclear cells (PBMCs), sampled when the disease was refractory, from a patient treated with antithyroid drugs. The receptors derive from a female donor with Graves disease. Both conserved end residues are part of each CDR3. The D gene is left open where the match is weak. Clone size is not always given. Where it is, it says once, few, many or a class for expanded clones.

size,J,D,V,DNA,CDR3
few,TRBJ1-1,NA,TRBV7-9,TGTGCCAGCAGCACCGGGGCCGTTGTGAACACTGAAGCTTTCTTT,CASSTGAVVNTEAFF
many,TRBJ1-2,NA,TRBV6-2/TRBV6-3,TGTGCCAGCAGGAAGACAGCCACGGACCTGCATGGCTACACCTTC,CASRKTATDLHGYTF
NA,TRBJ1-1,NA,TRBV25-1,TGTGCCAGCAGTGAATTTGGGTGGAACACTGAAGCTTTCTTT,CASSEFGWNTEAFF
NA,TRBJ1-2,NA,TRBV5-1,TGCGCCAGCAGCTCACATATTGGAAGGAACAGTTATGGCTACACCTTC,CASSSHIGRNSYGYTF
NA,TRBJ1-5,TRBD1,TRBV20-1,TGCAGTCTGGCCCCGTATCTCGGGGGACAGGGGGTGAAGCCCCAGCATTTT,CSLAPYLGGQGVKPQHF
NA,TRBJ1-1,NA,TRBV30,TGTGCCTGGAGTGCGATGGGCCGAAACACTGAAGCTTTCTTT,CAWSAMGRNTEAFF
few,TRBJ2-4,NA,TRBV6-2/TRBV6-3,TGTGCCAGCAGTCACGGGGGAAACATTCAGTACTTC,CASSHGGNIQYF
NA,TRBJ1-2,TRBD1,TRBV13,TGTGCCAGCAGCTCAAGACCAGGGGGTCCTAACTATGGCTACACCTTC,CASSSRPGGPNYGYTF
few,TRBJ1-1,NA,TRBV10-3,TGTGCCATCAGTGAGTCGACCGCGCAGAACACTGAAGCTTTCTTT,CAISESTAQNTEAFF
NA,TRBJ1-1,TRBD1,TRBV12-3/TRBV12-4,TGTGCCAGCAGTCGTCTACAGGGGGTGACTGAAGCTTTCTTT,CASSRLQGVTEAFF
few,TRBJ1-5,NA,TRBV28,TGTGCCAGCAGTTCCCCCGCCAGCAATCAGCCCCAGCATTTT,CASSSPASNQPQHF
many,TRBJ2-7,TRBD1,TRBV28,TGTGCCAGCAAGACAGGGGCACACGAGCAGTACTTC,CASKTGAHEQYF
NA,TRBJ1-5,NA,TRBV9,TGTGCCAGCAGCGAGACCCCGGACAGCTTTAGCAATCAGCCCCAGCATTTT,CASSETPDSFSNQPQHF
few,TRBJ2-5,NA,TRBV27,TGTGCCAGCAGCGAAAGTTATAATGTCGGTGAGACCCAGTACTTC,CASSESYNVGETQYF
NA,TRBJ1-6,TRBD1,TRBV10-3,TGTGCCATCAGTGAGTCTCGGACAGGGAGCTCCTATAATTCACCCCTCCACTTT,CAISESRTGSSYNSPLHF
NA,TRBJ1-1,NA,TRBV7-3,TGTGCCAGCAGCTTAACGGCGGCAGGAGCAAACACTGAAGCTTTCTTT,CASSLTAAGANTEAFF
few,TRBJ2-5,NA,TRBV19,TGTGCCAGTAGTATTTTGGGAGAGACCCAGTACTTC,CASSILGETQYF
many,TRBJ1-2,NA,TRBV28,TGTGCCAGCAGCGCAGGGTCTAACTATGGCTACACCTTC,CASSAGSNYGYTF
few,TRBJ1-4,TRBD1,TRBV18,TGTGCCAGCTCACCGAACAGGGGTAATAATGAAAAACTGTTTTTT,CASSPNRGNNEKLFF
few,TRBJ1-5,NA,TRBV6-1,TGTGCCAGCAGCTCCACAGGGAACGGTCAGCCCCAGCATTTT,CASSSTGNGQPQHF
NA,TRBJ1-2,NA,TRBV6-5,TGTGCCAGCAGTTACTCGATCGGGGTCTCTGGCTACACCTTC,CASSYSIGVSGYTF
few,TRBJ1-2,NA,TRBV30,TGTGCCTGGAGTGTACGGCGGCCAGGGCGAGACGGCTACACCTTC,CAWSVRRPGRDGYTF
few,TRBJ1-1,TRBD1,TRBV27,TGTGCCAGCAGTCCCGAGCAGACAGGGTCCTCCGAAGCTTTCTTT,CASSPEQTGSSEAFF
NA,TRBJ1-6,TRBD1,TRBV30,TGTGCCTGGAACAACAGGGGTAGAAGTAATTCACCCCTCCACTTT,CAWNNRGRSNSPLHF
once,TRBJ1-5,NA,TRBV7-9,TGTGCCAGCAGCCCAGGGACCGTCGAGGGTCAGCCCCAGCATTTT,CASSPGTVEGQPQHF
NA,TRBJ2-1,NA,TRBV2,TGTGCCAGCATCGACAGAGTTGGGGGATACAATGAGCAGTTCTTC,CASIDRVGGYNEQFF
NA,TRBJ2-7,NA,TRBV6-1,TGTGCCAGCAGGATACTAGTAGGCGAGCAGTACTTC,CASRILVGEQYF
NA,TRBJ1-5,NA,TRBV6-6,TGTGCCAGCAGTTACTCGGGAGGGGGGTATAGCAATCAGCCCCAGCATTTT,CASSYSGGGYSNQPQHF
once,TRBJ2-7,TRBD1,TRBV11-2,TGTGCCAGCAGCTTAGGCCCAACGACAGGGCCACCCTACGAGCAGTACTTC,CASSLGPTTGPPYEQYF
many,TRBJ2-5,TRBD2,TRBV2,TGTGCCAGCAGAGACGATAGCGGGAGTCTTCCCCAGTACTTC,CASRDDSGSLPQYF
NA,TRBJ2-5,NA,TRBV6-1,TGTGCCAGCACCACTGGGGGCTCCCAGGAGACCCAGTACTTC,CASTTGGSQETQYF
NA,TRBJ1-6,NA,TRBV10-3,TGTGCCATCGGGACGGGCGATAATTCACCCCTCCACTTT,CAIGTGDNSPLHF
many,TRBJ2-1,TRBD2,TRBV2,TGTGCCACCCGAGCGGGAGTCTCCTACAATGAGCAGTTCTTC,CATRAGVSYNEQFF
many,TRBJ1-2,NA,TRBV28,TGTGCCAGCACCATCATGACCGGCTCCTATGGCTACACCTTC,CASTIMTGSYGYTF
few,TRBJ2-7,NA,TRBV10-3,TGTGCCATCAGTGAGTCGGGGCTAGCTGGGAAGAACGAGCAGTACTTC,CAISESGLAGKNEQYF
many,TRBJ2-7,NA,TRBV11-2,TGTGCCAGCAGCTTAGATCGCCTAGGAGCCTACGAGCAGTACTTC,CASSLDRLGAYEQYF
NA,TRBJ2-7,NA,TRBV20-1,TGCAGTGCTAGGTTTCCGGCAGGCTACGAGCAGTACTTC,CSARFPAGYEQYF
many,TRBJ1-1,NA,TRBV27,TGTGCCAGCAGTTTATCGGGGATCCGGGACACTCACACTGAAGCTTTCTTT,CASSLSGIRDTHTEAFF